This entry concerns a single T cell receptor (beta chain). V lost 1 base and J lost 9, with 10 bases in between. The length of the CDR3 is 12 residues. The germline V gene has CDR1 SGHTA and CDR2 FQGTGA. This table comes from immunoSEQ multiplex PCR, and its TCRdb copy is limited to in-frame clones, with some not included. This sample has tens of thousands of clones, with less than 95% found just once. This sample is part of a study of control samples from healthy donors and cancer patients. The material sequenced was PBMCs. The chain carries TRBV7-3 and TRBJ2-7; D is perhaps TRBD1 or TRBD2 (6 bases each). This sequence was found in a woman aged 40 to 50 with head and neck cancer. The CDR3 nucleotides read TGTGCCAGCAGCTTAATGGGGGGCGTGCAGTACTTC. Its translation: CASSLMGGVQYF.